This note documents a single T cell receptor beta chain sequence. Its specificity is unknown. Clones were read by immunoSEQ multiplex PCR, and TCRdb kept only the in-frame ones, dropping some. Altogether tens of thousands of clones are present, approximately 94% being singletons, with the ten largest covering around a sixth. These data come from a study of OX40 agonist ivuxolimab in advanced cancers. Overall study context: Ivuxolimab, which is an agonistic anti-OX40 (CD134) antibody, was administered to the patients. Study conclusions and caveats: CD8+ T cells showed, on average, more clonal expansion than CD4+ cells.

The V gene's germline CDR1 is GTSNPN and CDR2 SVGIG (reference sequence). This CDR3 is built from 18 residues. Trimming cost V 0 bases and J 4 bases, with 24 bases left between them. The sequenced sample was CD4+ or CD8+ T cells sorted from blood, obtained in a trial of the OX40 agonist ivuxolimab. This chain links TRBV30 with TRBJ1-1; weak D call: TRBD1 (6 bases). This TCR was recovered from an adult with an advanced solid tumor such as melanoma, head and neck, liver or kidney cancer. The CDR3 region is CAWSVAPGQTSYFTEAFF. CDR3 in DNA: TGTGCCTGGAGTGTAGCCCCTGGACAGACCAGTTATTTCACTGAAGCTTTCTTT.